A single sample gave rise to the 9 T cell receptor beta chains below, sequenced in a study of OX40 agonist ivuxolimab in advanced cancers. The library relied on the immunoSEQ multiplex PCR assay. Not all clones reach the TCRdb copy of this immuneACCESS table, which keeps in-frame sequences only. Checked studies attribute under half of the gap to unresolved V genes and leave the rest unexplained. Recorded for this sample are 55,000 to 75,000 clones; around 87% of them occurred a single time. The ten largest clones capture approximately 0.99% of the sample. The specimen was CD4+ or CD8+ T cells sorted from blood, collected in a trial of the OX40 agonist ivuxolimab. The receptors originated from an adult with an advanced solid tumor such as melanoma, head and neck, liver or kidney cancer.

This sequence joins TRBV29-1 and TRBJ2-3; 7 bases match TRBD1. CDR1 and CDR2 from the germline V gene are SQVTM and ANQGSEA. The CDR3 consists of 11 residues. V gave up 8 bases and J gave up 4 bases; unmatched junction bases: 3. The chain's CDR3 is CSKGTADTQYF. CDR3 coding DNA: TGCAGCAAGGGGACAGCAGATACGCAGTATTTT.

V is TRBV5-1 and J is TRBJ2-2; a possible D gene is TRBD1 (5 bases). This CDR3 contains 16 residues. V dropped 5 bases and J dropped 0 bases, with 14 bases sitting between them. Germline-derived CDR1 and CDR2 are SGHRS and YFSETQ. In DNA form, the CDR3 reads TGCGCCAGCAGTCGGATACAGGCGGCGAACACCGGGGAGCTGTTTTTT. Protein sequence: CASSRIQAANTGELFF.

This sequence joins TRBV11-1 and TRBJ2-1; D not resolved. CDR1 SGHAT and CDR2 FQDESV come from the germline V gene (reference sequence). The CDR3 has 12 amino acids. V was cut by 2 bases and J by 2 bases, with 1 base left in between. CDR3: CASSLTYNEQFF. The CDR3 DNA is TGTGCCAGCAGCTTAACCTACAATGAGCAGTTCTTC.

This clone was seen more than once but under ten times. The rearrangement links TRBV2 to TRBJ2-2; D call uncertain. This CDR3 spans 13 amino acids. The germline V and J ends were trimmed by 2 bases and 5 bases, with 6 bases remaining between them. Germline V CDR1 and CDR2: SNHLY, FYNNEI. This chain's CDR3 is CASSEIRTGELFF. The CDR3 DNA is TGTGCCAGCAGTGAAATTCGGACCGGGGAGCTGTTTTTT. Together with reference TRBV2 and TRBJ2-2, the CDR3 gives the full variable domain: EPEVTQTPSHQVTQMGQEVILRCVPISNHLYFYWYRQILGQKVEFLVSFYNNEISEKSEIFDDQFSVERPDGSNFTLKIRSTKLEDSAMYFCASSEIRTGELFFGEGSRLTVL.

The chain couples TRBV5-6 to TRBJ2-5; D possibly uses TRBD1 or TRBD2 (5 bases each). CDR3 length: 12 amino acids. Trimming cost V 4 bases and J 6 bases, with 10 bases left between them. Germline values: CDR1 SGHDT, CDR2 YYEEEE. This CDR3 is CASSGGSKTQYF. The CDR3 nucleotides are TGTGCCAGCAGCGGGGGTTCGAAGACCCAGTACTTC.

V usage is TRBV5-1 and J usage is TRBJ2-3, with TRBD1 matching over 7 bases. With V trimmed by 0 bases and J by 5 bases, 6 bases remained unmatched. The germline V gene encodes CDR1 SGHRS and CDR2 YFSETQ. This CDR3 has 15 amino acids. The CDR3 bases are TGCGCCAGCAGCTTGGACAGGGGATACTTAGATACGCAGTATTTT. Protein: CASSLDRGYLDTQYF.

With respect to this clone: This same CDR3 is encoded by further DNA sequences in the sample. The chain combines TRBV14 with TRBJ1-1; D is unclear. CDR1 is SGHDN, CDR2 FVKESK, per germline. CDR3 length: 13 amino acids. The V end lost 0 bases, the J end lost 5 bases, and 7 bases lay between the germline ends. CDR3 DNA sequence: TGTGCCAGCAGCCAAGATGTGCTGACTGAAGCTTTCTTT. Translated, it gives CASSQDVLTEAFF.

The CDR3 spells CASSRYGGDNEQFF. The DNA of the CDR3 is TGTGCCAGCAGCCGTTACGGAGGGGACAATGAGCAGTTCTTC. This chain links TRBV5-4 with TRBJ2-1, with D possibly being TRBD2 (6 bases). This CDR3 is built from 14 residues. V gave up 4 bases and J gave up 5 bases, with 13 bases separating them. Germline CDR1 SGHNT, CDR2 YYREEE (reference sequence).

The rearrangement uses TRBV5-1 and TRBJ2-5, with D unresolved. V dropped 7 bases and J dropped 7 bases, with 17 bases sitting between them. The CDR3 length is 13 residues. From germline, CDR1 is SGHRS and CDR2 YFSETQ. The CDR3 sequence is CASQNLVPGTQYF. The CDR3 DNA reads as TGCGCCAGCCAGAATCTAGTGCCTGGGACCCAGTACTTC.